Listed below are T cell receptor beta chains from one sample, sequenced in a study of T cell responses to AZD1222 COVID-19 vaccine. Assay: immunoSEQ multiplex PCR; the TCRdb copy retains only in-frame clones and omits some. In the table there are about 120,000 clones, 80% to 95% of which are singletons. The material was peripheral blood, obtained on day 0 of AZD1222 vaccination. These receptors were collected from an adult in good health. The conserved cysteine and the conserved F or W are not part of the CDR3 here. Each record gives: V gene, CDR3 protein.

>TRBV5-1
ASSLALAGGIGETQY
>TRBV2
ASSVGTGANVLT
>TRBV7-9
ASTDHGVGNGYT
>TRBV5-1
ASSSTHGPNQPQH
>TRBV9
ASSVQPLPSYEQY
>TRBV4-1
ASSPFLRGAYEQY
>TRBV20-1
SASRPERRTQY
>TRBV9
ASSVRDRVEGT
>TRBV7-9
ASSRGQLPYSYNEQF
>TRBV2
ASVRDSLPH
>TRBV15
ATSRGLRTAGQETQY
>TRBV10-3
AITQGANYGYT
>TRBV10-3
AITGGMNTEAF
>TRBV9
ASSGTGGDYGYT
>TRBV10-3
ALGGQNGNEQY
>TRBV15
ATSRDNGLPEAF
>TRBV5-8
ASSSRGYQETQY
>TRBV6-5
ASSYAVSGANVLT
>TRBV9
ASGTTGTYNEQF
>TRBV6-5
ASKGPSTDTQY
>TRBV30
AWSRWGGETIEQY
>TRBV7-3
ASSLTGASGNTIY
>TRBV9
ASSVAGGNNEQF
>TRBV13
ASSLGTGVITEAF
>TRBV19
ASGDSFDSPLH
>TRBV10-2
ASSESGRVFYNEQF
>TRBV7-9
ASTLGSEETQY
>TRBV2
ASSEALQAGIVEKLF
>TRBV10-3
AISGVGGADQETQY
>TRBV14
ASSPGWYEQF
>TRBV3-1/TRBV3-2
ASSGMADEQF
>TRBV19
ASRGLAGARETQY
>TRBV9
ASSFRLAGTQY
>TRBV9
ASSVGGQGANEQF
>TRBV29-1
SVLKEGVSGANVLT
>TRBV2
ASSDQETDNQPQH